Listed below are T cell receptor beta chains from one sample, sequenced in a study of OX40 agonist ivuxolimab in advanced cancers. Profiled with immunoSEQ multiplex PCR; TCRdb holds only in-frame clones, not every one. The table has about 80,000 clones, just under 85% seen once. The sequencing used CD4+ or CD8+ T cells sorted from blood, collected in a trial of the OX40 agonist ivuxolimab. These receptors came from an adult with an advanced solid tumor such as melanoma, head and neck, liver or kidney cancer. CDR3s include the opening cysteine and the closing phenylalanine or tryptophan. The order of the fields is D gene, V gene, J gene, clone size, CDR3 DNA, CDR3 protein. The D gene is left open where the match is weak. Expanded clones get a size class; other rows say once, few or many, or leave the size out.

.	TRBV7-9	TRBJ2-6	.	TGTGCCAGCAGCTTAGGACAGGCGGCCAACGTCCTGACTTTC	CASSLGQAANVLTF
TRBD1	TRBV5-1	TRBJ2-5	.	TGCGCCAGCAGCTTGGACGGGACAGGAATGGAGACCCAGTACTTC	CASSLDGTGMETQYF
.	TRBV6-1	TRBJ1-1	.	TGTGCCAGCAGTGAAAAACCGGACAGCATGAACACTGAAGCTTTCTTT	CASSEKPDSMNTEAFF
.	TRBV5-1	TRBJ2-1	.	TGCGCCAGCAGCTTTGGCGGGAACAATGAGCAGTTCTTC	CASSFGGNNEQFF
.	TRBV28	TRBJ1-4	.	TGTGCCAGCAGTTTAACGGGGCCGGGACGGTCTAATGAAAAACTGTTTTTT	CASSLTGPGRSNEKLFF
.	TRBV10-3	TRBJ1-2	.	TGTGCCATCAGTGAGAGGCGTGGCAGCCTCAACTATGGCTACACCTTC	CAISERRGSLNYGYTF
.	TRBV30	TRBJ2-1	.	TGTGCCTGGAGTGTGGGTCAGCTTTACGGAGGTGAGCAGTTCTTC	CAWSVGQLYGGEQFF
.	TRBV28	TRBJ1-1	.	TGTGCCAGCAGTCTAACCGGAAACATGAACACTGAAGCTTTCTTT	CASSLTGNMNTEAFF
TRBD1	TRBV6-1	TRBJ1-4	.	TGTGCCAGCAGTGATCCGGGACAGGATGAAAAACTGTTTTTT	CASSDPGQDEKLFF
.	TRBV5-4	TRBJ2-3	few	TGTGCCAGCAGCCCGCCCACAGGAGCCTCTAGCACAGATACGCAGTATTTT	CASSPPTGASSTDTQYF
TRBD2	TRBV29-1	TRBJ2-3	.	TGCAGCGTTGAAAGGGTTAGCGGGATTGGTACGCAGTATTTT	CSVERVSGIGTQYF
.	TRBV4-2	TRBJ1-2	.	TGTGCCAGCAGCCAAGCGTCGGGGAACGACTATGGCTACACCTTC	CASSQASGNDYGYTF
TRBD1	TRBV27	TRBJ2-2	few	TGTGCCAGCAGTAGTCTACGACAGGGGAACACCGGGGAGCTGTTTTTT	CASSSLRQGNTGELFF